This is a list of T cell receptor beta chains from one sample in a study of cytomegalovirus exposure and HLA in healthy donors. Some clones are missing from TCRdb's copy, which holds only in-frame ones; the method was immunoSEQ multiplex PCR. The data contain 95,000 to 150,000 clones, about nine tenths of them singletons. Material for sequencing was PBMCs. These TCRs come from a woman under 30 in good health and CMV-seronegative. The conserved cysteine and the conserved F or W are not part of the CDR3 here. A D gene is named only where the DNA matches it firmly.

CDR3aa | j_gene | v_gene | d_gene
AGAGAGNYYEQY | TRBJ2-7 | TRBV28 | NA
ASSSPWREGPEQY | TRBJ2-7 | TRBV18 | TRBD2
ASSYRGEGNTIY | TRBJ1-3 | TRBV6-5 | TRBD1
ATNKGTEAF | TRBJ1-1 | TRBV6-6 | NA
ASSLVEELF | TRBJ2-2 | TRBV11-2 | NA
ASSERGLGNQPQH | TRBJ1-5 | TRBV2 | TRBD1
ASSSFGDYYGYT | TRBJ1-2 | TRBV11-3 | NA
ASSPITGKPTDTQY | TRBJ2-3 | TRBV7-9 | NA
ASSFASGSYEQY | TRBJ2-7 | TRBV19 | NA
ASSSGTGEQETQY | TRBJ2-5 | TRBV6-5 | TRBD1
ASSLDTGYNEQF | TRBJ2-1 | TRBV5-1 | NA
ASSLGGGNEKLF | TRBJ1-4 | TRBV7-9 | NA
ASSLWGQEGTNEKLF | TRBJ1-4 | TRBV28 | TRBD1
ASSFLGDEQY | TRBJ2-7 | TRBV7-6 | NA
ASSPPTPIRKRSTGELF | TRBJ2-2 | TRBV7-9 | NA
ASSLGGTGVQETQY | TRBJ2-5 | TRBV7-9 | TRBD1
ASSLGAGGTEAF | TRBJ1-1 | TRBV5-1 | TRBD1
AISAIRVAKNIQY | TRBJ2-4 | TRBV10-3 | NA
ASSPLEREMGYEQY | TRBJ2-7 | TRBV27 | TRBD2
ARRSGSSYEQY | TRBJ2-7 | TRBV28 | NA
ASRSYSGNTIY | TRBJ1-3 | TRBV5-1 | NA
ASSPGYQVTDTQY | TRBJ2-3 | TRBV7-9 | NA
ASTLLGDSYNEQF | TRBJ2-1 | TRBV5-1 | NA
AIRTGETGELF | TRBJ2-2 | TRBV6-1 | TRBD1
ASSKVRDRSDGYT | TRBJ1-2 | TRBV5-1 | TRBD1
ASSLSGTTNYGYT | TRBJ1-2 | TRBV7-9 | NA
ASSQTGSAYGYT | TRBJ1-2 | TRBV4-1 | NA
ASRSRASGTDTQY | TRBJ2-3 | TRBV5-1 | NA
AWSSNDRVEY | TRBJ2-7 | TRBV30 | TRBD1
ASSYEGVLAKNIQY | TRBJ2-4 | TRBV6-6 | NA
ATGLAGARTGELF | TRBJ2-2 | TRBV10-3 | TRBD2
ASRTDREAF | TRBJ1-1 | TRBV28 | NA
ASSLTGGDNEQF | TRBJ2-1 | TRBV7-3 | NA
SVVTGLNTEAF | TRBJ1-1 | TRBV29-1 | NA
ASSLPGTRSYEQY | TRBJ2-7 | TRBV11-1 | NA
ASLETSAAYEQY | TRBJ2-7 | TRBV28 | TRBD2